This T cell receptor beta chain came from a study of early T cells in non-severe SARS-CoV-2 infection. Study-level background: Chains were unpaired, as sequencing was done on bulk RNA from unsorted whole blood.

As for this clonotype: As yet, its antigen is unknown. This may be a read error, as it is one base from a much larger clone.

Regarding the study as a whole: A preference for anti-spike CD8 responses marked VDJdb matching, which missed private and CD4 specificities.

The CDR3 is 13 residues long. Per the germline V gene, CDR1 is DFQATT and CDR2 is SNEGSKA (reference sequence). Researchers attached unique molecular identifiers to individual cDNA molecules. TCRdb recomputed calls from the 5' RACE reads with MiXCR, one row per CDR3 protein. The repertoire consists of roughly 93,000 distinct CDR3 sequences, with around 10% occurring once and the leading ten covering roughly 5%. The chain carries TRBV20-1 and TRBJ2-5; D remains ambiguous. The sequence derives from an adult who was a healthcare worker with PCR-confirmed SARS-CoV-2 infection or an uninfected control (not recorded which). Input material: whole blood. The CDR3 here is CSARVSAQESQYF. Here the CDR3 DNA reads TGCAGTGCTAGAGTCTCAGCTCAAGAGTCCCAGTACTTC.